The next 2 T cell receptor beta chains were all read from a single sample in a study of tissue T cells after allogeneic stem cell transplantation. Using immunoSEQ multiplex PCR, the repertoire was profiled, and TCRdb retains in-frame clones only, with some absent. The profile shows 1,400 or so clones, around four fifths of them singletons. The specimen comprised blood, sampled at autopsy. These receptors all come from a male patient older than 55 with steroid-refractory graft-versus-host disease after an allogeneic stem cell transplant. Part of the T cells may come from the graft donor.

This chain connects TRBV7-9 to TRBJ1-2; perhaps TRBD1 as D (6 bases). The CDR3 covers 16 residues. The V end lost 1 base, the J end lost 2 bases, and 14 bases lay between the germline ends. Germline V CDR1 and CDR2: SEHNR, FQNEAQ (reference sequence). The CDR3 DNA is TGTGCCAGCAGCTTAGGACCCCAGGGGCTCAACTATGGCTACACCTTC. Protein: CASSLGPQGLNYGYTF.

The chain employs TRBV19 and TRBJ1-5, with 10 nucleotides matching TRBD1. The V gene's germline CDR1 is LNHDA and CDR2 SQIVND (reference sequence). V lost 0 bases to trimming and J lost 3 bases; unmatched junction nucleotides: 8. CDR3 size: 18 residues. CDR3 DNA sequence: TGTGCCAGTAGTATAGATCTTTGGACAGGGGGGGCCAATCAGCCCCAGCATTTT. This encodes CASSIDLWTGGANQPQHF. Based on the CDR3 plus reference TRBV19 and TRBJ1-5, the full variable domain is DGGITQSPKYLFRKEGQNVTLSCEQNLNHDAMYWYRQDPGQGLRLIYYSQIVNDFQKGDIAEGYSVSREKKESFPLTVTSAQKNPTAFYLCASSIDLWTGGANQPQHFGDGTRLSIL.